A selection of T cell receptor beta chains follows, all from one sample in a study of T cell repertoires in aging, cancer and after chemotherapy. TCRdb reprocessed the multiplex PCR reads via MiXCR and lists one record per CDR3 protein. The top ten hold around 8.1% of the sample, which has 2,000 to 2,500 distinct CDR3 sequences, 20% seen once. Specimen: blood. The receptor source for this set is a human donor with a solid tumor. CDR3s include the opening cysteine and the closing phenylalanine or tryptophan. D genes are given only for firm matches. Not every row has a clone size; where given, it reads once, few, many or a size class.

>medium-sized|TRBD1|TRBJ2-7|TRBV30
CAWGPGRGPEEQYF
TGTGCCTGGGGTCCAGGCAGGGGGCCAGAAGAGCAGTACTTC
>medium-sized|-|TRBJ2-7|TRBV27
CASSLTGSAPEQYF
TGTGCCAGCAGTTTAACGGGGAGCGCCCCTGAGCAGTACTTC
>few|-|TRBJ2-5|TRBV11-2
CASSLRSLETQYF
TGTGCCAGCAGCTTAAGGTCCCTCGAGACCCAGTACTTC
>few|-|TRBJ2-1|TRBV5-1
CASSLVSLDYNEQFF
TGCGCCAGCAGCTTGGTTTCCTTGGACTACAATGAGCAGTTCTTC
>-|-|TRBJ2-1|TRBV9
CASSAYGSATGLNEQFF
TGTGCCAGCAGCGCGTATGGGTCGGCGACAGGTTTAAATGAGCAGTTCTTC
>medium-sized|TRBD2|TRBJ2-1|TRBV27
CASSLASGTFLNEQFF
TGTGCCAGCAGTTTAGCTAGCGGGACCTTTTTGAATGAGCAGTTCTTC
>medium-sized|-|TRBJ2-1|TRBV6-5
CASRSQGGGSYNEQFF
TGTGCCAGCAGGAGTCAGGGGGGTGGCTCCTACAATGAGCAGTTCTTC
>large|-|TRBJ1-5|TRBV29-1
CSARLNNQPQHF
TGCAGCGCCCGACTGAACAATCAGCCCCAGCATTTT
>-|-|TRBJ2-4|TRBV7-2
CASSTFRESKNIQYF
TGTGCCAGCAGCACGTTCAGGGAATCCAAAAACATTCAGTACTTC
>-|TRBD1|TRBJ1-2|TRBV19
CASSMWTGTRSPLSSFYTF
TGTGCCAGTAGTATGTGGACAGGAACTCGGTCCCCCCTTAGTTCGTTCTACACCTTC